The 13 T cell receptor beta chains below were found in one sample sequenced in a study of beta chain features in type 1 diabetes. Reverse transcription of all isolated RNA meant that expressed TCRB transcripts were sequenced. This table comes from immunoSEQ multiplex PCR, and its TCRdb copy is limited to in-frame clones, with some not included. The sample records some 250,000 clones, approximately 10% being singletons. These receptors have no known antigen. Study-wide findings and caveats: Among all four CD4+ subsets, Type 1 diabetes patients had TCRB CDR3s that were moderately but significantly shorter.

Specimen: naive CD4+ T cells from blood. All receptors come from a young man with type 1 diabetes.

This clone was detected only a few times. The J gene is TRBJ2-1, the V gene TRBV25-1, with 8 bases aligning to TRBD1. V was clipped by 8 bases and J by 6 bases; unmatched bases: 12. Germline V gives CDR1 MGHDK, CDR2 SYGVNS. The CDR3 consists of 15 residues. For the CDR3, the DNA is TGTGCCAGCGGCACAGACAGGGGACCAGGCAATGAGCAGTTCTTC. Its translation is CASGTDRGPGNEQFF.

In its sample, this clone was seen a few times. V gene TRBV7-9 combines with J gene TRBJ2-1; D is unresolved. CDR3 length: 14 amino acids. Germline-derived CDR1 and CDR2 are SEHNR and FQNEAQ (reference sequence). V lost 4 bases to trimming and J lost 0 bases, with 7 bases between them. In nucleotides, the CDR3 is TGTGCCAGCAGCTCGGTGAGCTCCTACAATGAGCAGTTCTTC. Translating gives CASSSVSSYNEQFF.

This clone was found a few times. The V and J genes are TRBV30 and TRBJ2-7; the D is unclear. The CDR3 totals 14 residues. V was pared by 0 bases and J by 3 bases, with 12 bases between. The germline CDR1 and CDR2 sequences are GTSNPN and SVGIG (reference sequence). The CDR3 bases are TGTGCCTGGAGTGTACGTTATTCAGACTACGAGCAGTACTTC. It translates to CAWSVRYSDYEQYF.

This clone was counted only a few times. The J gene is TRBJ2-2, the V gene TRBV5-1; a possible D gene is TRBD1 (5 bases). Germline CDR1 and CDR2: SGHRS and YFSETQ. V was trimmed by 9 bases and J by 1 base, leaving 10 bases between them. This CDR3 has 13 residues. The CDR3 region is CATTTGNTGELFF. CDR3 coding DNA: TGCGCCACCACAACAGGGAACACCGGGGAGCTGTTTTTT.

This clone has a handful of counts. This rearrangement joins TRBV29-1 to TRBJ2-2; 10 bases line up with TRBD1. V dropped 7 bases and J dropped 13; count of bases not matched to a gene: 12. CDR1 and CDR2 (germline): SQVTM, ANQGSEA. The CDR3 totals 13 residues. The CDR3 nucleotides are TGCAGCGCCACTAGACAGGGGGCAGGCCGGCTGTTTTTT. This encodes CSATRQGAGRLFF.

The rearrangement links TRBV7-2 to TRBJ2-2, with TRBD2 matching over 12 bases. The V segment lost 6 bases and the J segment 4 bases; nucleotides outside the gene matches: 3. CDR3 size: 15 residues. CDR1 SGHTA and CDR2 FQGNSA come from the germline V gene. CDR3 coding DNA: TGTGCCAGCAGACCGGGACTAGCGGGCACCGGGGAGCTGTTTTTT. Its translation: CASRPGLAGTGELFF. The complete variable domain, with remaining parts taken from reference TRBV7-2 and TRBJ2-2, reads GAGVSQSPSNKVTEKGKDVELRCDPISGHTALYWYRQSLGQGLEFLIYFQGNSAPDKSGLPSDRFSAERTGGSVSTLTIQRTQQEDSAVYLCASRPGLAGTGELFFGEGSRLTVL.

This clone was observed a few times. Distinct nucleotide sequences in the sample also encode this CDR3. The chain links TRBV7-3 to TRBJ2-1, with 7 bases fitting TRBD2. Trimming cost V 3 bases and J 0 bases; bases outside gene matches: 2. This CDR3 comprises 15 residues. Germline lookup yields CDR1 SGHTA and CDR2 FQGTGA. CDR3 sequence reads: CASSLGGGSYNEQFF. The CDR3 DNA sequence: TGTGCCAGCAGCTTGGGCGGGGGCTCCTACAATGAGCAGTTCTTC.

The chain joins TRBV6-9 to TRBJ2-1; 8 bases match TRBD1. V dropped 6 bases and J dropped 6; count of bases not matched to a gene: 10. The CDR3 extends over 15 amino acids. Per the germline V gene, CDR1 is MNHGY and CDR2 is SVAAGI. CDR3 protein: CASSPDRERGNEQFF. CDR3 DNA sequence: TGTGCCAGCAGCCCGGACAGGGAAAGGGGCAATGAGCAGTTCTTC.

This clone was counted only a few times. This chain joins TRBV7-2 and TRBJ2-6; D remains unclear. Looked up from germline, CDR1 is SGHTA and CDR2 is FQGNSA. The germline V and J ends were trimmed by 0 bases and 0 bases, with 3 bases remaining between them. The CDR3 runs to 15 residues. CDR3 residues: CASSLASSGANVLTF. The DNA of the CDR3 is TGTGCCAGCAGCTTAGCGAGCTCTGGGGCCAACGTCCTGACTTTC.

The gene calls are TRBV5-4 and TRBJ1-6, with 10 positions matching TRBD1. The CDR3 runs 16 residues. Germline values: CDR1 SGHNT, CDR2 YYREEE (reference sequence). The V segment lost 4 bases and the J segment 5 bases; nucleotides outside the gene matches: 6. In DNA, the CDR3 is TGTGCCAGCAGCCATGACAGGGGGCGAGATAATTCACCCCTCCACTTT. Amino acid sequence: CASSHDRGRDNSPLHF.

CDR3 sequence: CASSPRLTDSNQPQHF. The CDR3 nucleotides are TGTGCCAGCTCTCCGAGGCTGACCGATAGCAATCAGCCCCAGCATTTT. The chain carries TRBV18 and TRBJ1-5; no reliable D call. The ends were cut back, 6 bases at V and 0 bases at J, with 15 bases in the middle. This CDR3 has 16 residues. Germline loops: CDR1 KGHSH, CDR2 LQKENI. The full variable domain, in which reference TRBV18 and TRBJ1-5 provide the parts outside the CDR3, is NAGVMQNPRHLVRRRGQEARLRCSPMKGHSHVYWYRQLPEEGLKFMVYLQKENIIDESGMPKERFSAEFPKEGPSILRIQQVVRGDSAAYFCASSPRLTDSNQPQHFGDGTRLSIL.

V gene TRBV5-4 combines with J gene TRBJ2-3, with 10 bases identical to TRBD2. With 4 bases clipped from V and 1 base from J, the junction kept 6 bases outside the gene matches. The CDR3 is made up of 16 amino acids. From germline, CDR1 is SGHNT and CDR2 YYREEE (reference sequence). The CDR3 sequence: CASSISGGAGTDTQYF. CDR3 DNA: TGTGCCAGCAGCATAAGCGGGGGGGCCGGCACAGATACGCAGTATTTT.

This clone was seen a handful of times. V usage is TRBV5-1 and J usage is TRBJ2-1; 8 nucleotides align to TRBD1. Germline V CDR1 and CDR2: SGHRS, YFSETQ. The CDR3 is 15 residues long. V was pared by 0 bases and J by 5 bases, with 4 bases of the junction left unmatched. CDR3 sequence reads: CASSLGTGGNNEQFF. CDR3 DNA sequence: TGCGCCAGCAGCTTGGGTACAGGGGGGAACAATGAGCAGTTCTTC.